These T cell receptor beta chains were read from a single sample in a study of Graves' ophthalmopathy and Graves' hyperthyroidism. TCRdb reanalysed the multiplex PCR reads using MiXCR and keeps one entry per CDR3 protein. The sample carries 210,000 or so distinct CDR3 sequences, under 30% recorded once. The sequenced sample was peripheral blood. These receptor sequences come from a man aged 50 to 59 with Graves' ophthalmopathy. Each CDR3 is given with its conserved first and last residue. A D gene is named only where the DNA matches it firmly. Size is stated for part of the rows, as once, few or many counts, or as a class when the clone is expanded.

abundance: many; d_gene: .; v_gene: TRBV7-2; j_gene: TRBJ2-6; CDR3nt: TGTGCCAGCAGCTTAGCAGGTTGGGGCAGGGACCCTTCTGGGGCCAACGTCCTGACTTTC; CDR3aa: CASSLAGWGRDPSGANVLTF
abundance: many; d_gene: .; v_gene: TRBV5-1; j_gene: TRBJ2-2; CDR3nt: TGCGCCAGCAGCCCTCCCTCTGGGGGGCGCGGCACCGGGGAGCTGTTTTTT; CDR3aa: CASSPPSGGRGTGELFF
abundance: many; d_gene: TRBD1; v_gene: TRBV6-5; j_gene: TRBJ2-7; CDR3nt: TGTGCCAGCAGTTACACCACAGGGGGCGAGCAGTACTTC; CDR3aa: CASSYTTGGEQYF
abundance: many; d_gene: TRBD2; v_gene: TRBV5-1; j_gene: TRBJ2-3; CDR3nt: TGCGCCAGCAGCTCAGGACTAGCGGGGACTAGCACAGATACGCAGTATTTT; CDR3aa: CASSSGLAGTSTDTQYF
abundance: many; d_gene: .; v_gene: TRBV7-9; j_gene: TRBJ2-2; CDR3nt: TGTGCCAGCAGCTTATCTCCCGGGGAGCTGTTTTTT; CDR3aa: CASSLSPGELFF
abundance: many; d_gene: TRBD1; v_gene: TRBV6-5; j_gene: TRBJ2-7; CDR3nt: TGTGCCAGCAGTTCCGGGACAGGGCGCGAGCAGTACTTC; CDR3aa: CASSSGTGREQYF
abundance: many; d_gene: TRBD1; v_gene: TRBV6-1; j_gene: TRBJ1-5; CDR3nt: TGTGCCAGCAGTCCGCAGGGGGCGGGATCCCCCCAGCCCCAGCATTTT; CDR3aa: CASSPQGAGSPQPQHF
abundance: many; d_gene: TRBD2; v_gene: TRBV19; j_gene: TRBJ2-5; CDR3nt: TGTGCCAGTAGTATAAGGGGGGCGAGGACTAGCTCCGAGACCCAGTACTTC; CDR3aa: CASSIRGARTSSETQYF
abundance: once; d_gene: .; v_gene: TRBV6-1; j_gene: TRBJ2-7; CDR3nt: TGTGCCCTCGGCAGGGATTGCTGCGAGCAGTACTTC; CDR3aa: CALGRDCCEQYF
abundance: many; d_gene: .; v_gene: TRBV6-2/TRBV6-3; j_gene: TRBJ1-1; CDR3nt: TGTGCCAGCAGTCCACTAGGAGTGGGCACTGAAGCTTTCTTT; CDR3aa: CASSPLGVGTEAFF
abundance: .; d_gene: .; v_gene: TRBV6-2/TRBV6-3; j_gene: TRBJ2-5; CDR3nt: TGTGCCAGCAGTTCGGACGGGGGAGAGACCCAGTACTTC; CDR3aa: CASSSDGGETQYF
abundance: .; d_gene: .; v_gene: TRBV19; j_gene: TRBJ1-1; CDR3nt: TGTGCCAGTAGTCCCTTTTGGGACACTGAAGCTTTCTTT; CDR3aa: CASSPFWDTEAFF
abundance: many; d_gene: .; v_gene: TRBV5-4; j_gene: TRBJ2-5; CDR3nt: TGTGCCAGCAGCTTGGAGGACGACCAAGAGACCCAGTACTTC; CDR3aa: CASSLEDDQETQYF
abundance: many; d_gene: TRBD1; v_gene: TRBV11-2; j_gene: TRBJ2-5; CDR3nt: TGTGCCAGCAGCTTAGTACAGGGGCCCCAAGAGACCCAGTACTTC; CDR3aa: CASSLVQGPQETQYF
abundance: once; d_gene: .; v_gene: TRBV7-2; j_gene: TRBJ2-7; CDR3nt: TGTGCCAGCCAACCAGCAGGGGAGGGCTACGAGCAGTACTTC; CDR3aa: CASQPAGEGYEQYF
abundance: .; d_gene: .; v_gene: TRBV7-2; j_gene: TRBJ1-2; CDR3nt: TGTGCCAGCAGCTCTGTGACAGGACGGGGCGGCTACACCTTC; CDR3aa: CASSSVTGRGGYTF
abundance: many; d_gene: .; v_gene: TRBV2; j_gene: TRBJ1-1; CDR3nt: TGTGCCAGCAGTGGGGGGGACGCTTTCTTT; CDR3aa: CASSGGDAFF
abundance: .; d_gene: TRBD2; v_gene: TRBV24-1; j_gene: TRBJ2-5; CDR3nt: TGTGCCACCAGTGACCCTAGCGGGAGGGCCGAGATGGAGACCCAGTACTTC; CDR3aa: CATSDPSGRAEMETQYF
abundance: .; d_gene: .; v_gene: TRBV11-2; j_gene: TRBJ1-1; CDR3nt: TGTGCCAGCAGCTTCGGCAGGGGCCTAGTGAACACTGAAGCTTTCTTT; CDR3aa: CASSFGRGLVNTEAFF
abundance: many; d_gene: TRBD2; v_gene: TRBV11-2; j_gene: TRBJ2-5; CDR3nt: TGTGCCAGCAGCGGAGCGGGAGGTTACTTCCGAGAGACCCAGTACTTC; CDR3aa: CASSGAGGYFRETQYF
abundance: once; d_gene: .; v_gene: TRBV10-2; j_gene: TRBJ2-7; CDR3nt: TGCGCCAGCAGTGAGAGTTTTAGGGAGATCTACGAGCAGTACTTC; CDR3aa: CASSESFREIYEQYF
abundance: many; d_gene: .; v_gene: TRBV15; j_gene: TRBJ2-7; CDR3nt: TGTGCCACCAGCGGGGGCGGGCAGGGGCGGTACGAGCAGTACTTC; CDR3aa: CATSGGGQGRYEQYF
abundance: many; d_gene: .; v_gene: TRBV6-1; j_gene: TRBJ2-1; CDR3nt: TGTGCCAGCAGTCCCGCCAATGAGCAGTTCTTC; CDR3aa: CASSPANEQFF
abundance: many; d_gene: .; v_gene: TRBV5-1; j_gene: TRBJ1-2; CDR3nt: TGCGCCAGCAGCCCGCTCCTGACCGTATCTAGGGGCTACACCTTC; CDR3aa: CASSPLLTVSRGYTF
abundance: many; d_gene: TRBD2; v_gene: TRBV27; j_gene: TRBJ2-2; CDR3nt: TGTGCCAGCAGTTTCATTAGCGGGAGTACCGGGGAGCTGTTTTTT; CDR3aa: CASSFISGSTGELFF
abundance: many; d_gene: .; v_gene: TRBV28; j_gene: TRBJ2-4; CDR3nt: TGTGCCAGCAGTTCGTACGGGGCTGGGGCCAAAAACATTCAGTACTTC; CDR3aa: CASSSYGAGAKNIQYF
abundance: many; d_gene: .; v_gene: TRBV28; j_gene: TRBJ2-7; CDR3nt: TGTGCCAGCAGTTTGGTAGCAGGGGACCACGAGCAGTACTTC; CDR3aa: CASSLVAGDHEQYF
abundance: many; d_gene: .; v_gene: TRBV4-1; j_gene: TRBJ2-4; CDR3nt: TGCGCCAGCTCGCCCGACCCTACCTGGAACATTCAGTACTTC; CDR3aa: CASSPDPTWNIQYF
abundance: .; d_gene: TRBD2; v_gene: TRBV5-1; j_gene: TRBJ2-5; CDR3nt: TGCGCCAGCAGCTTACCGGGACTAGCGGAAGAGACCCAGTACTTC; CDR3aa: CASSLPGLAEETQYF
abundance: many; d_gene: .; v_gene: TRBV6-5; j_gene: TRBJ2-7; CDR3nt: TGTGCCAGCACCCTCCGGGACGAAGGATACGAGCAGTACTTC; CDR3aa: CASTLRDEGYEQYF
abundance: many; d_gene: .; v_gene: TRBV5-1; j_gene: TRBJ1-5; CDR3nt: TGCGCCAGCAGCTTGGAGGGCAGCGCTGATCAGCCCCAGCATTTT; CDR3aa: CASSLEGSADQPQHF
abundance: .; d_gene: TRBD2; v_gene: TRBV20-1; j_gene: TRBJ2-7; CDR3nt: TGCAGTGCTAGACGAGGGAGGGCCGGCTACGAGCAGTACTTC; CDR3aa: CSARRGRAGYEQYF
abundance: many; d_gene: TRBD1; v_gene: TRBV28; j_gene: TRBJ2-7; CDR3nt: TGTGCCAGCACCCGAGACAGGGTACCAGGCGAGCAGTACTTC; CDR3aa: CASTRDRVPGEQYF
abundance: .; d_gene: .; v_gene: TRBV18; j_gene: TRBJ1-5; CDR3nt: TGTGCCAGCTCCCCCGTGCGGGGTGGCAATCAGCCCCAGCATTTT; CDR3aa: CASSPVRGGNQPQHF
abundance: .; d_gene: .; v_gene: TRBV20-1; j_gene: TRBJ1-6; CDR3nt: TGCAGTGCTAGAGAGGAGAAGGGGCACAATTCACCCCTCCACTTT; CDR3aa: CSAREEKGHNSPLHF
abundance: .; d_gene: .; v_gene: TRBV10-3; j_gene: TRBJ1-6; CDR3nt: TGTGCCATCAGTGAGGGACCACGGCATTCACCCCTCCACTTT; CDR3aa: CAISEGPRHSPLHF
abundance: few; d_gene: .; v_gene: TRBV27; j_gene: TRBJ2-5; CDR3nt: TGTGCCAGCAGGTCCATAGAGACCCAGTACTTC; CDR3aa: CASRSIETQYF
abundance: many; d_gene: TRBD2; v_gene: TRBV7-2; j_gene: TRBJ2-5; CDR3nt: TGTGCCAGCAGCTTAGCCGCCGGCGGGAGGGGAGAGACCCAGTACTTC; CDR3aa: CASSLAAGGRGETQYF
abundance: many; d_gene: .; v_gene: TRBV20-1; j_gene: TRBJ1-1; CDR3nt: TGCAGTGCTAGTTCCGGCGGGGGATGGGACACTGAAGCTTTCTTT; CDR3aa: CSASSGGGWDTEAFF
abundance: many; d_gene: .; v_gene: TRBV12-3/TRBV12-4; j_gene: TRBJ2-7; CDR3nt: TGTGCCAGCAGTTTTCAGGGGCGGGAAGAGCAGCACTTC; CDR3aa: CASSFQGREEQHF
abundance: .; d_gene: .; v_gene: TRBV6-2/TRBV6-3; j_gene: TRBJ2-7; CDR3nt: TGTGCCAGCAGTTACTCCGGGATAACCTACGAGCAGTACTTC; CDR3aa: CASSYSGITYEQYF
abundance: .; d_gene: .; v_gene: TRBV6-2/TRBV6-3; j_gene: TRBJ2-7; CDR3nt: TGTGCCAGCACTTTACCTTTCGGGAGTTACGAGCAGTACTTC; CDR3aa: CASTLPFGSYEQYF
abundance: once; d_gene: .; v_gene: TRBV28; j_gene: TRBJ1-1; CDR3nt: TGTGCCAGCCGCCCCTTGGGCACTGAAGCTTTCTTT; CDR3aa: CASRPLGTEAFF
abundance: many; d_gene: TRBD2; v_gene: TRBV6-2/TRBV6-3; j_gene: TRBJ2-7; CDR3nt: TGTGCCAGCGCGGGGCCCGGGAGGATCAGTTACGAGCAGTACTTC; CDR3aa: CASAGPGRISYEQYF